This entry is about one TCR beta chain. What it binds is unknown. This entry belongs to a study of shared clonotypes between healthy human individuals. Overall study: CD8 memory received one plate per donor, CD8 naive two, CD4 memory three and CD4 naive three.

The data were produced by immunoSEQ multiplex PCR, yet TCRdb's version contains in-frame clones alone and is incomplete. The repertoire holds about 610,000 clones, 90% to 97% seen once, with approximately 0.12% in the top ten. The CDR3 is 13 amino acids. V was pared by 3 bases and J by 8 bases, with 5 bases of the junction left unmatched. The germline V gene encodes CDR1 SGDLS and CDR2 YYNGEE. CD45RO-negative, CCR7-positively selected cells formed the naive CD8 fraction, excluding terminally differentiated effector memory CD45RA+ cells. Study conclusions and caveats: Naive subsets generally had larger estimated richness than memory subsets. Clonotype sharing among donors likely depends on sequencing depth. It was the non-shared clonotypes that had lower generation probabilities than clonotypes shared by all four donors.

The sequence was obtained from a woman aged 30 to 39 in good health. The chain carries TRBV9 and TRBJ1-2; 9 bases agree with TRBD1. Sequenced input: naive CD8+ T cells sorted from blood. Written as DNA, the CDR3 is TGTGCCAGCAGCGACCGACAGGGGGGAGGCTACACCTTC. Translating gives CASSDRQGGGYTF.